A single T cell receptor (beta chain) is shown here with its context. Described time point: pre-sensitization, week 0. Indicated treatment: therapeutic diphenylcyclopropenone sensitization with weekly scalp DPC. Germline CDR1 MDHEN, CDR2 SYDVKM. This CDR3 contains 12 residues. Trimming took 5 bases from V and 4 from J, leaving 8 bases between them. This entry comes from a study of human T cells and chemical hapten exposure. Study details: Sensitization applied 2% DPC to about 2 cm by about 2 cm of upper inner arm skin.

Original processing methods: The median was roughly 100,000 TCRs per sample, ranging roughly 23,224 to 690,600. TCRdb reanalysed the RACE reads using MiXCR and keeps one entry per CDR3 protein. The V and J calls and clone size come from TCRdb's table, not from the authors' own analysis. The data show about 42,000 distinct CDR3 sequences, roughly 12% seen once. The clonotype was recovered from a woman aged 25 to 39 with alopecia areata. Some clones in this sample may be carry-over from other donors' samples. The genes are TRBV28 and TRBJ1-1; D remains ambiguous. The source was whole blood, collected in connection with sensitization to the hapten diphenylcyclopropenone (DPC). The CDR3 DNA reads TGTGCCAGCAGTCCCGAGGGCACTGAAGCTTTCTTT. Translating gives CASSPEGTEAFF.